The entry below describes one T cell receptor beta chain. The sample originates from a study of preoperative IRX-2 immunotherapy in early breast cancer. Sequencing used immunoSEQ multiplex PCR; TCRdb keeps in-frame clones, though not all of them. Here the sample spans roughly 27,000 clones, approximately 72% being singletons. The treatment here: preoperative locoregional IRX-2 cytokine immunotherapy. Samples came from a phase Ib trial of preoperative locoregional IRX-2 cytokine immunotherapy. There are 16 residues in the CDR3. In germline, CDR1 is LNHDA, CDR2 SQIVND (reference sequence). V was shortened by 7 bases and J by 0 bases, with 15 bases between the two germline ends.

The specimen comprised lymph node tissue, sampled after IRX-2 immunotherapy. The rearrangement links TRBV19 to TRBJ2-2, with D possibly TRBD2 on 6 matching bases. This sequence was found in a human donor with breast cancer. CDR3 DNA sequence: TGTGCCAGTACCCTGGGAGGCAGACCGAACACCGGGGAGCTGTTTTTT. It codes for CASTLGGRPNTGELFF.